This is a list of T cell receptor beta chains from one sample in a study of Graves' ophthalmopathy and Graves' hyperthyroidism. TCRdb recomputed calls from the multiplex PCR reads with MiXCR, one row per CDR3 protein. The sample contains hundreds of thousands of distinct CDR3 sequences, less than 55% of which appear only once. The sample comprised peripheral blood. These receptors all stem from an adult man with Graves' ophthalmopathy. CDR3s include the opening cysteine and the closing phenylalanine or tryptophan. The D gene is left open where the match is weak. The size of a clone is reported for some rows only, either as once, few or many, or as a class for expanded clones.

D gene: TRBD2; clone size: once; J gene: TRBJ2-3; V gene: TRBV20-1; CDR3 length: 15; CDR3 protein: CSASPGGSSTDTQYF; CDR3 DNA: TGCAGTGCTAGTCCCGGGGGGTCCAGCACAGATACGCAGTATTTT
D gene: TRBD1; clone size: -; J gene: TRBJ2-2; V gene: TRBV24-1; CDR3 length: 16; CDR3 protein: CATSDRDRGYTGELFF; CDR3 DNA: TGCGCCACCAGTGATCGGGACAGGGGGTACACCGGGGAGCTGTTTTTT
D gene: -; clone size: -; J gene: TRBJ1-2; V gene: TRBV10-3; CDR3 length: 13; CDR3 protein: CASISVLRYGYTF; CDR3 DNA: TGTGCCAGCATTTCAGTCTTGCGCTATGGCTACACCTTC
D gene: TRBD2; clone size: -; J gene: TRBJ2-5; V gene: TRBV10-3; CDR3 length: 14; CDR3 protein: CASGSAGVWQTQYF; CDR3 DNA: TGTGCCAGCGGATCAGCGGGAGTCTGGCAGACCCAGTACTTC
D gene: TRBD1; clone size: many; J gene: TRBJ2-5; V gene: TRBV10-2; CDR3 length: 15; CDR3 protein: CASSESGTEQETQYF; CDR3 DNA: TGCGCCAGCAGTGAGTCGGGGACAGAGCAAGAGACCCAGTACTTC
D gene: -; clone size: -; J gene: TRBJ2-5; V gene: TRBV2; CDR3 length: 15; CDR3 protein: CAGSEYYGNQETQYF; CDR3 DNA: TGTGCCGGCAGCGAATACTATGGGAACCAAGAGACCCAGTACTTC
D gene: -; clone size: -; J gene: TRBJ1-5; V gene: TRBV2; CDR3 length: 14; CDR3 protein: CASSPGRGNQPQHF; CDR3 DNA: TGTGCCAGCAGTCCAGGCCGAGGCAATCAGCCCCAGCATTTT
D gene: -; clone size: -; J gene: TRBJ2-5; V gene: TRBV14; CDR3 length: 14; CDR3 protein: CASSQFPYKETQYF; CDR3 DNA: TGTGCCAGCAGCCAATTTCCCTATAAAGAGACCCAGTACTTC
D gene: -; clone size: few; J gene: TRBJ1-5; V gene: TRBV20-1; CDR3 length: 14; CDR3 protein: CSARDKGGNQPQHF; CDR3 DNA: TGCAGTGCTAGAGATAAAGGGGGCAATCAGCCCCAGCATTTT
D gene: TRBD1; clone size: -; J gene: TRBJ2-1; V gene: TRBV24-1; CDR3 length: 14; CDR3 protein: CASSDRDRDNEQFF; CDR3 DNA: TGTGCCAGTTCGGACAGGGACAGGGACAATGAGCAGTTCTTC
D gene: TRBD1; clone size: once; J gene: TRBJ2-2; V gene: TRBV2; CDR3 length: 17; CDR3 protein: CASSPPEDRGYTGELFF; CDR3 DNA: TGTGCCAGCTCACCACCTGAAGACAGGGGGTACACCGGGGAGCTGTTTTTT
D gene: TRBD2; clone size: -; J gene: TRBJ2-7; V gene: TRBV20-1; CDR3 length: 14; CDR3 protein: CSARTSGITYEQYF; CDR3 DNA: TGCAGTGCTCGGACTAGCGGGATTACCTACGAGCAGTACTTC
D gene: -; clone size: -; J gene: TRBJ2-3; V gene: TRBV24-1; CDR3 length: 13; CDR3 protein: CATRAAGTDTQYF; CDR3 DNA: TGTGCCACCAGGGCAGCAGGCACAGATACGCAGTATTTT
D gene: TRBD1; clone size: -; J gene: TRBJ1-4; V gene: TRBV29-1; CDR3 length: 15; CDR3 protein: CSVQTGTGGHEKLFF; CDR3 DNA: TGCAGCGTGCAGACCGGGACAGGGGGCCATGAAAAACTGTTTTTT
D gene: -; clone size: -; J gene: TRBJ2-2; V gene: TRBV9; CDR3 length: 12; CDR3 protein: CASSVVSGELFF; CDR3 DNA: TGTGCCAGCAGCGTAGTGTCCGGGGAGCTGTTTTTT
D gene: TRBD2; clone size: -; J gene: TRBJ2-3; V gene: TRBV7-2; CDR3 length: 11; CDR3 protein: CASGREIPQYF; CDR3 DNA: TGTGCCAGCGGGAGGGAAATCCCCCAGTATTTT
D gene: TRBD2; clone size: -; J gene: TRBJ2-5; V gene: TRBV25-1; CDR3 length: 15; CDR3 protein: CASSRPGLPGETQYF; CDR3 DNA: TGTGCCAGCAGCCGACCGGGACTACCTGGGGAGACCCAGTACTTC
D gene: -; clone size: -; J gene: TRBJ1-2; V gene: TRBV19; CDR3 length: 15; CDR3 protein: CASSNSGLFVYGYTF; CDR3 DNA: TGTGCCAGTAGTAATTCAGGTCTTTTCGTCTATGGCTACACCTTC
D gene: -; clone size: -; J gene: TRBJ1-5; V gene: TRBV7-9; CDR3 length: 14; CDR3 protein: CASSLTGSSEPQHF; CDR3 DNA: TGTGCCAGCAGCCTTACAGGGTCCAGCGAGCCCCAGCATTTT
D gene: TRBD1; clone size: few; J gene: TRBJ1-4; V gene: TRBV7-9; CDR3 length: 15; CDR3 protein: CASSLPLQGAEKLFF; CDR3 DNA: TGTGCCAGCAGCCTCCCCTTGCAGGGGGCAGAAAAACTGTTTTTT
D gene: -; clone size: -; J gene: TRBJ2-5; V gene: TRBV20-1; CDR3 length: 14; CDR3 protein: CSVPFTTRQETQYF; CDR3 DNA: TGCAGTGTTCCTTTTACAACCAGGCAAGAGACCCAGTACTTC
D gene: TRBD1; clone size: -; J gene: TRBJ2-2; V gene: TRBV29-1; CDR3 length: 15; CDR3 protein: CSVEDPDRGNGELLF; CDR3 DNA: TGCAGCGTTGAAGATCCTGACAGGGGAAACGGGGAGCTGCTTTTT
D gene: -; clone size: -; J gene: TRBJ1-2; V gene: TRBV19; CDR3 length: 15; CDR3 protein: CASSIEREGLYGYTF; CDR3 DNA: TGTGCCAGTAGTATAGAACGTGAGGGACTCTATGGCTACACCTTC
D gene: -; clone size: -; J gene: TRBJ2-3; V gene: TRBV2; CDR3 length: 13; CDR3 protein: CGALWRSTDTQYF; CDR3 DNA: TGTGGAGCCTTATGGAGAAGCACAGATACGCAGTATTTT
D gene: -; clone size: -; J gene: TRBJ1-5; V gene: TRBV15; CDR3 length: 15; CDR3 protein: CATSSFDGGGQPQHF; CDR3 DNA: TGTGCCACCAGCAGTTTTGACGGAGGGGGTCAGCCCCAGCATTTT
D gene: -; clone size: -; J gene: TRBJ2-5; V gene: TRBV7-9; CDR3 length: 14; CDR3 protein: CASSLAGAQETQYF; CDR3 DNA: TGTGCCAGCAGCTTAGCCGGCGCCCAAGAGACCCAGTACTTC
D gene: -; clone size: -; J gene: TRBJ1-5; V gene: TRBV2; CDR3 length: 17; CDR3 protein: CASTVVRSRTDNQPQHF; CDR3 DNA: TGTGCCAGCACCGTAGTCCGCAGTCGGACTGACAATCAGCCCCAGCATTTT
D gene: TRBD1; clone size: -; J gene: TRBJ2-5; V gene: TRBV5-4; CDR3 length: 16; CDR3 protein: CASSFGGQGTQETQYF; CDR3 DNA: TGTGCCAGCAGCTTTGGGGGACAGGGGACACAAGAGACCCAGTACTTC
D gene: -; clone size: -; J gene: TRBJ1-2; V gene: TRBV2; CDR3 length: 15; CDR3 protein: CASSPAEGRNYGYTF; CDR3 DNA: TGTGCCAGCAGTCCCGCGGAGGGGCGGAACTATGGCTACACCTTC
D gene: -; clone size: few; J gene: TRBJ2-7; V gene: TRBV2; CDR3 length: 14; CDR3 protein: CASSDRWASYEQYF; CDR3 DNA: TGTGCCAGCAGTGATCGGTGGGCCTCCTACGAGCAGTACTTC
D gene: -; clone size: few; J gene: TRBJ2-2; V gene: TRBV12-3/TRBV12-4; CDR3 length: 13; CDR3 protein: CASSRGQSGELFF; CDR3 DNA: TGTGCCAGCAGCCGAGGACAGAGCGGGGAGCTGTTTTTT
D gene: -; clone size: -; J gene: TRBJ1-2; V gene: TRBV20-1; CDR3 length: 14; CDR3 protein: CSAREGGRDYGYTF; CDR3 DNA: TGCAGTGCTAGAGAGGGGGGGAGGGACTATGGCTACACCTTC
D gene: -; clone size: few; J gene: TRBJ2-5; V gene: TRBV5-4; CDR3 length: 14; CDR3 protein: CASHTYSAGETQYF; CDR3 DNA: TGTGCCAGCCATACATATTCTGCCGGAGAGACCCAGTACTTC
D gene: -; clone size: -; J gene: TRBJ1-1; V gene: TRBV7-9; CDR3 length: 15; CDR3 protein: CASSFRSGRFTEAFF; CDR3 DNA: TGTGCCAGCAGCTTTAGGTCGGGAAGGTTCACTGAAGCTTTCTTT
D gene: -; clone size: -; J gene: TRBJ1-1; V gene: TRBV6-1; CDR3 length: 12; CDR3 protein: CASSPSNTEAFF; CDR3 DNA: TGTGCCAGCAGTCCCAGCAACACTGAAGCTTTCTTT
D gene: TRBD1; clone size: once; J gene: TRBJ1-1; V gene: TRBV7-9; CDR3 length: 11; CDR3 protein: CASRDSTEAFF; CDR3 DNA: TGTGCCAGTAGGGACAGCACTGAAGCTTTCTTT
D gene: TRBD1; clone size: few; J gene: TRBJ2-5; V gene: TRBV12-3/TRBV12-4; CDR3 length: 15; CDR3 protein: CASSLEGTGYETQYF; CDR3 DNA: TGTGCCAGCAGTTTAGAGGGGACAGGGTATGAGACCCAGTACTTC
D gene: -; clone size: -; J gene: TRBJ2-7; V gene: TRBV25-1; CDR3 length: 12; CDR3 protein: CASSGINYEQYF; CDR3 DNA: TGTGCCAGCAGTGGGATAAACTACGAGCAGTACTTC
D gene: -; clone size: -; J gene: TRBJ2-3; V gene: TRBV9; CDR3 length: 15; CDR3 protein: CASSVGGVGTDTQYF; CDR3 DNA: TGTGCCAGCAGCGTAGGCGGGGTGGGCACAGATACGCAGTATTTT
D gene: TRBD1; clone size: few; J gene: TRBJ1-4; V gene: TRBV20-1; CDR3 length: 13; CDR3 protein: CSAREGADEKLFF; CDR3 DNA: TGCAGTGCTAGGGAGGGGGCTGATGAAAAACTGTTTTTT
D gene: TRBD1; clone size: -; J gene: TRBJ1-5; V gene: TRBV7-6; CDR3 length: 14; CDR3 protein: CAISDFRGSQPQHF; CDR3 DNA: TGTGCCATCAGTGACTTCAGGGGGAGTCAGCCCCAGCATTTT
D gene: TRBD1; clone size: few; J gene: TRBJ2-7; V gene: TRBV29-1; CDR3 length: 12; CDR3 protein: CSVGDSSYEQYF; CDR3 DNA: TGCAGCGTTGGGGACAGCTCCTACGAGCAGTACTTC
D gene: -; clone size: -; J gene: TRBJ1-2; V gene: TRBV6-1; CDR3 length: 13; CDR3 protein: CASSESPNYGYTF; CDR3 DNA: TGTGCCAGCAGTGAATCACCTAACTATGGCTACACCTTC